This T cell receptor (beta chain) was identified in a study of OX40 agonist ivuxolimab in advanced cancers. The method was immunoSEQ multiplex PCR; TCRdb's version includes in-frame clones alone and lacks a portion of them. This sample has tens of thousands of clones, with about 87% found just once. V gave up 4 bases and J gave up 2 bases, with 16 bases separating them. In germline, CDR1 is SQVTM, CDR2 ANQGSEA. This CDR3 has 15 residues. The chain employs TRBV29-1 and TRBJ2-3; tentative D call: TRBD2 (5 bases). Sequencing used CD4+ or CD8+ T cells sorted from blood, obtained in a trial of the OX40 agonist ivuxolimab. The clonotype comes from an adult with an advanced solid tumor such as melanoma, head and neck, liver or kidney cancer. In DNA, the CDR3 is TGCAGCGTTGTTCTTGTACGGGAACCCACAGATACGCAGTATTTT. Translated: CSVVLVREPTDTQYF.